A selection of T cell receptor beta chains follows, all from one sample in a study of T cell responses to AZD1222 COVID-19 vaccine. Clones were sequenced by immunoSEQ multiplex PCR, and TCRdb holds only the in-frame ones, with some missing. The table shows about 200,000 clones, with roughly nine tenths occurring only once. Sample: peripheral blood, taken 28 days after the second AZD1222 dose. All receptors come from an adult who received the AZD1222 COVID-19 vaccine. Each CDR3 is given with its conserved first and last residue. The order of the fields is CDR3 DNA, CDR3 protein, clone size, V gene, D gene, J gene. A D gene is named only where the DNA matches it firmly. Rows give clone size only sometimes, using once, few, many, or a class for an expanded clone.

TGTGCCAGCAGCTTTTATAGCGGGAACACCGGGGAGCTGTTTTTT | CASSFYSGNTGELFF | . | TRBV5-5 | . | TRBJ2-2
TGTGCCAGCAGCGGCCGACAGGACACGAGGAGCGAGCAGTACTTC | CASSGRQDTRSEQYF | . | TRBV9 | . | TRBJ2-7
TGTGCCAGCAGCAATGGGGGAGGGGGTCTCAACACTGAAGCTTTCTTT | CASSNGGGGLNTEAFF | . | TRBV21-1 | . | TRBJ1-1
TGTGCCAGCAGCTTCAGACGGGACGCTCACAATGAGCAGTTCTTC | CASSFRRDAHNEQFF | few | TRBV5-4 | . | TRBJ2-1
TGTGCCAGCAGTGAAAGTATAGGGACAGGAATTAGCAATCAGCCCCAGCATTTT | CASSESIGTGISNQPQHF | . | TRBV6-1 | TRBD1 | TRBJ1-5
TGTGCCAGCAGTATCGGGAGCACAGATACGCAGTATTTT | CASSIGSTDTQYF | . | TRBV28 | . | TRBJ2-3
TGTGCCAGCAGTTCCCCTCCGACAGGCGGTGGGGGCTACACCTTC | CASSSPPTGGGGYTF | . | TRBV28 | . | TRBJ1-2
TGTGCCTGGAGCCCGGGACCCAAGTCGCACGGCTACACCTTC | CAWSPGPKSHGYTF | . | TRBV30 | . | TRBJ1-2
TGTGCCACCAGCAGGGACCTCCTAGCGCAGATAGATACGCAGTATTTT | CATSRDLLAQIDTQYF | . | TRBV15 | . | TRBJ2-3
TGTGCCAGCAGTGATTGGGGAAATGGCTACACCTTC | CASSDWGNGYTF | . | TRBV6-1 | . | TRBJ1-2
TGTGCCATCAGTGACCCGATTAACGGGGGGACTGGACCCCAGCATTTT | CAISDPINGGTGPQHF | . | TRBV10-3 | . | TRBJ1-5
TGTGCCACTTCCCCCCGTGGGGGCCACTATGGCTACACCTTC | CATSPRGGHYGYTF | . | TRBV27 | . | TRBJ1-2
TGTGCCACCAGTGATACGGGAGACTATGGCTACACCTTC | CATSDTGDYGYTF | . | TRBV24-1 | . | TRBJ1-2
TGTGCCACCACTACCCGGGGCACAGATACGCAGTATTTT | CATTTRGTDTQYF | . | TRBV24-1 | . | TRBJ2-3
TGTGCCAGCAGTGAAGCGGTGACCCCGGCCCAGTACTTC | CASSEAVTPAQYF | once | TRBV25-1 | . | TRBJ2-5
TGTGCCAGCAGCCAAGATTGGATTTCGGGGCGGAACACCGGGGAGCTGTTTTTT | CASSQDWISGRNTGELFF | once | TRBV3-1/TRBV3-2 | . | TRBJ2-2
TGTGCCAGCAGTGTTGGGACAGGGGGAAGGGATTCACCCCTCCACTTT | CASSVGTGGRDSPLHF | . | TRBV6-1 | TRBD1 | TRBJ1-6
TGTGCCAGCAGAGGAACGGGACAGGCTAACTATGGCTACACCTTC | CASRGTGQANYGYTF | . | TRBV28 | TRBD1 | TRBJ1-2
TGTGCCAGCAGCCAAAGTGGGGGGGGCGAAGCTTTCTTT | CASSQSGGGEAFF | . | TRBV3-1/TRBV3-2 | . | TRBJ1-1
TGTGCCAGCAGAATGGACGGTCCTAACAATCAGCCCCAGCATTTT | CASRMDGPNNQPQHF | . | TRBV7-8 | . | TRBJ1-5
TGTGCCAGCAGGGCTGACCGGCTTAGCAATCAGCCCCAGCATTTT | CASRADRLSNQPQHF | . | TRBV28 | . | TRBJ1-5
TGTGCCAGCAGCTTAGGGGGGGATACGCAGTATTTT | CASSLGGDTQYF | . | TRBV11-2 | . | TRBJ2-3
TGTGCCAGCAGTTTATTGCGCCGGAGGGCCTCCTACGAGCAGTACTTC | CASSLLRRRASYEQYF | . | TRBV28 | . | TRBJ2-7
TGTGCCAGTAGTATCGTGGGGGGGCCTACCTACGAGCAGTACTTC | CASSIVGGPTYEQYF | . | TRBV19 | . | TRBJ2-7
TGCGCCAGCAGCCCGGGGCAGGGGAGTCGAGAGACCCAGTACTTC | CASSPGQGSRETQYF | . | TRBV5-1 | . | TRBJ2-5
TGTGCCAGCACCTCCCCCGGGGCCCGAGGGAGCTACACCTTC | CASTSPGARGSYTF | . | TRBV28 | . | TRBJ1-2
TGTGCCAGCAGCCCTCTGATCCACTATGGCTACACCTTC | CASSPLIHYGYTF | . | TRBV14 | . | TRBJ1-2
TGTGCCAGCAGCCGACAGGCCCTGAACACCGGGGAGCTGTTTTTT | CASSRQALNTGELFF | . | TRBV5-8 | . | TRBJ2-2
TGTGCCAGCAGTCCTGTGAGTGAATACACTGAAGCTTTCTTT | CASSPVSEYTEAFF | once | TRBV28 | . | TRBJ1-1
TGCGCCAGCAGCACGAGGGGTATGGGAAACACCATATATTTT | CASSTRGMGNTIYF | . | TRBV4-1 | . | TRBJ1-3
TGTGCCAGCAGCTTGGGTAGGGCTTTGAGCTCCTACGAGCAGTACTTC | CASSLGRALSSYEQYF | . | TRBV5-4 | . | TRBJ2-7
TGCGCCAGCAGCCCGCTAGGGACTAGCGGGAGGCCAGATACCTACGAGCAGTACTTC | CASSPLGTSGRPDTYEQYF | . | TRBV4-1 | TRBD2 | TRBJ2-7
TGTGCCAGCAGCCCACTGACGACCACCGGGGAGCTGTTTTTT | CASSPLTTTGELFF | . | TRBV3-1/TRBV3-2 | . | TRBJ2-2
TGCGCCAGCAGCTTGGAGGGCAGTTGGGGAACTAGCACAGATACGCAGTATTTT | CASSLEGSWGTSTDTQYF | . | TRBV5-1 | . | TRBJ2-3
TGCGCCACCGGGACAGGGGGAGAGATGCCCTATGGCTACACCTTC | CATGTGGEMPYGYTF | . | TRBV5-1 | TRBD1 | TRBJ1-2
TGTGCCAGCAGTTACTCGCCAGGGATTAACTATGGCTACACCTTC | CASSYSPGINYGYTF | . | TRBV6-5 | . | TRBJ1-2
TGCAGTGCTAGTAGTCTAGCGGGCTACGAGCAGTACTTC | CSASSLAGYEQYF | . | TRBV20-1 | TRBD2 | TRBJ2-7
TGTGCCAGCAGCCTCAGCAAGGATTCACCCCTCCACTTT | CASSLSKDSPLHF | . | TRBV7-2 | . | TRBJ1-6
TGCGCCACCAGTTTCACGAATAGCAATCAGCCCCAGCATTTT | CATSFTNSNQPQHF | . | TRBV10-2 | . | TRBJ1-5
TGTGCCAGCAGCCCGACCCCACGAAGTGACACTGAAGCTTTCTTT | CASSPTPRSDTEAFF | . | TRBV4-2 | . | TRBJ1-1